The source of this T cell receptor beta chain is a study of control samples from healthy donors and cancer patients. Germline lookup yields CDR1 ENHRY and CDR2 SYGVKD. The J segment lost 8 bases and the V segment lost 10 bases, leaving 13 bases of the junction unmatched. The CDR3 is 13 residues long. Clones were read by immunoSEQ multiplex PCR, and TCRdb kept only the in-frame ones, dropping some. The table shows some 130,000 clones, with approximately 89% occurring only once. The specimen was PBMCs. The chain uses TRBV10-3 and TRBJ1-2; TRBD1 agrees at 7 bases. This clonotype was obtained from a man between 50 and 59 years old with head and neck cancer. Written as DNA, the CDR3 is TGTGCCACCACACAAGGGGGCTTGGGGGGCTACACCTTC. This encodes CATTQGGLGGYTF.